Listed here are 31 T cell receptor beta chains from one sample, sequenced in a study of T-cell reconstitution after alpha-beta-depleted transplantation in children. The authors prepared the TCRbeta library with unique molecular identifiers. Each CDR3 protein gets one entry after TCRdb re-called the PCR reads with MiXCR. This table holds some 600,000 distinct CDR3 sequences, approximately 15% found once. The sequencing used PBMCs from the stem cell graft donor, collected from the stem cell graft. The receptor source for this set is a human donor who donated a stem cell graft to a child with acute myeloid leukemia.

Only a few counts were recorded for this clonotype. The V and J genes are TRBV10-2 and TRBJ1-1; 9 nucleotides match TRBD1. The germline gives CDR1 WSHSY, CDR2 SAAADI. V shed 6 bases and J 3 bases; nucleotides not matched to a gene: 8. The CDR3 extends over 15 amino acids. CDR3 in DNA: TGCGCCAGCAGGGAGGGACAGGGCGGTTACACTGAAGCTTTCTTT. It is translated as CASREGQGGYTEAFF.

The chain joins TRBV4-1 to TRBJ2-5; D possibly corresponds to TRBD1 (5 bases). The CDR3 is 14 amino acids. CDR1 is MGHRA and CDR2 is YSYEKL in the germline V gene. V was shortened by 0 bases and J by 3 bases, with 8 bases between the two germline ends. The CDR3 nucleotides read TGCGCCAGCAGCCAAGACCAGACAGAAGAGACCCAGTACTTC. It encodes CASSQDQTEETQYF.

Here the CDR3 DNA reads TGTGCCAGCAGCCAAGGCGAGGGGCGGGAGCAGTACGTC. Translating it yields CASSQGEGREQYV. V and J are TRBV14 and TRBJ2-7; D might be TRBD1 or TRBD2, each matching 5 bases. V lost 1 base and J lost 7, with 11 bases in between. Germline V CDR1 and CDR2: SGHDN, FVKESK. CDR3 length: 13 residues.

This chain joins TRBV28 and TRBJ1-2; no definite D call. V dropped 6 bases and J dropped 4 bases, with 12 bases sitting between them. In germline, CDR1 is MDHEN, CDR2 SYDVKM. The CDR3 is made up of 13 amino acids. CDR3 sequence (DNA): TGTGCCAGCAGACTCCGTGGCTTCTATGGCTACACCTTC. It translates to CASRLRGFYGYTF.

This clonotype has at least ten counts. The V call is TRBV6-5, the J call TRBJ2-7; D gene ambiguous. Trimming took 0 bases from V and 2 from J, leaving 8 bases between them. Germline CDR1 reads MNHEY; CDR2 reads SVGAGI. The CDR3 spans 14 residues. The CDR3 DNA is TGTGCCAGCAGTTACTCAAGGGATACCTACGAGCAGTACGTC. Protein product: CASSYSRDTYEQYV.

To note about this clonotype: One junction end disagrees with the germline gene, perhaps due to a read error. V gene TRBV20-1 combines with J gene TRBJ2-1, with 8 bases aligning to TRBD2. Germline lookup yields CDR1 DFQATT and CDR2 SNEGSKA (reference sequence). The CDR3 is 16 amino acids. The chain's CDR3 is CCARDYEAGAYNEQFF. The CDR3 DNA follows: TGCTGTGCTAGAGATTATGAAGCGGGGGCCTACAATGAGCAGTTCTTC.

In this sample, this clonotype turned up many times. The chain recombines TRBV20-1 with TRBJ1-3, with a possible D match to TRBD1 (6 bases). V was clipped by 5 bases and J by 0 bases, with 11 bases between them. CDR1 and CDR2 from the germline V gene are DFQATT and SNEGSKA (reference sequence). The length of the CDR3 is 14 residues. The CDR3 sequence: CSAGTLPSGNTIYF. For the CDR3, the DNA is TGCAGTGCTGGGACACTGCCCTCTGGAAACACCATATATTTT.

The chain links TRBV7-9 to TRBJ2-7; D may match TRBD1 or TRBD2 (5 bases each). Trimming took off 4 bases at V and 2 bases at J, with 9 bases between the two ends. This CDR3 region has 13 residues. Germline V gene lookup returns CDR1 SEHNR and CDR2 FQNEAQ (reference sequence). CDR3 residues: CASSSRDPYEQYF. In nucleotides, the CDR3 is TGTGCCAGCAGCTCCAGGGACCCCTACGAGCAGTACTTC.

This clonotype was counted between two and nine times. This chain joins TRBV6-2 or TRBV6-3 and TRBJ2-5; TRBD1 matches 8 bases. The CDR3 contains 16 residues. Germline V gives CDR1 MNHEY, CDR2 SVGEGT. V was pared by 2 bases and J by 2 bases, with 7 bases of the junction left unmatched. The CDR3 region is CASSYHGTGRQETQYF. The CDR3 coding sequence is TGTGCCAGCAGTTACCACGGGACAGGCCGTCAAGAGACCCAGTACTTC.

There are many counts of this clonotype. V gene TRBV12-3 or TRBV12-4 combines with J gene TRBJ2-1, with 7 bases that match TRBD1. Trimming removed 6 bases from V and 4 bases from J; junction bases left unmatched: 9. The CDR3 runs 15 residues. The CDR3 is CASRPPGTVYNEQFF. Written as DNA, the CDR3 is TGTGCCAGCAGGCCTCCCGGGACAGTATACAATGAGCAGTTCTTC.

DNA for the CDR3: TGTGCCAGCAGCCAGGGGGGACCTGAAGCTTTCTTT. Encoded protein: CASSQGGPEAFF. The rearrangement links TRBV7-9 to TRBJ1-1, with 7 bases aligning to TRBD1. The germline V gene has CDR1 SEHNR and CDR2 FQNEAQ (reference sequence). Losses at the gene ends were 5 bases for V and 6 bases for J; bases not matched to a gene: 3. The CDR3 has 12 amino acids.

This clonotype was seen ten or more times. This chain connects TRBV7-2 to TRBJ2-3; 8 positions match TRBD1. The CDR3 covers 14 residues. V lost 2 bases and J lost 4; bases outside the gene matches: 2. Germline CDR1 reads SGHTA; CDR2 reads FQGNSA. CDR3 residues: CASSLSTGADTQYF. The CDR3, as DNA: TGTGCCAGCAGCTTATCGACAGGGGCAGATACGCAGTATTTT.

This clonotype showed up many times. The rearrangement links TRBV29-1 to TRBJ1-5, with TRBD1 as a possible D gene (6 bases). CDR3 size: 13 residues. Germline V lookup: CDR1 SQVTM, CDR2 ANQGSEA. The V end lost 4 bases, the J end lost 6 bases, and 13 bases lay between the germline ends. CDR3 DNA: TGCAGCGTTGGCTCGAGGGGGGGTCAGCCCCAGCATTTT. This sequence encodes CSVGSRGGQPQHF.

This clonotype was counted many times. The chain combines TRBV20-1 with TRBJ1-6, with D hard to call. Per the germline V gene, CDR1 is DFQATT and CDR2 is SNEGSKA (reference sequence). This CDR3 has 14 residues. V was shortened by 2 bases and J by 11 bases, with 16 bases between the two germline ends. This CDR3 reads CSARPGGLSTPLHF. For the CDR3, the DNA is TGCAGTGCTAGACCCGGCGGCTTGTCCACACCCCTCCACTTT.

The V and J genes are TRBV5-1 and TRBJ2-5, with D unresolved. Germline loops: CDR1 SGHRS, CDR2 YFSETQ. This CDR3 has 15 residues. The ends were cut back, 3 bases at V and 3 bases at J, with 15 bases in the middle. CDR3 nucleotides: TGCGCCAGCAGCTATTATCGTCGGGTGGAAGAGACCCAGTACTTC. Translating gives CASSYYRRVEETQYF.

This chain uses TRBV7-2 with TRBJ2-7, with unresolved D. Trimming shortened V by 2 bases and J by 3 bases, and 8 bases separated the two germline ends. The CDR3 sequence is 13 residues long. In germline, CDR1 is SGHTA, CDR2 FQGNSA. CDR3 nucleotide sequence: TGTGCCAGCAGCTTATTGGGGAACTACGAGCAGTACGTC. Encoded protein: CASSLLGNYEQYV.

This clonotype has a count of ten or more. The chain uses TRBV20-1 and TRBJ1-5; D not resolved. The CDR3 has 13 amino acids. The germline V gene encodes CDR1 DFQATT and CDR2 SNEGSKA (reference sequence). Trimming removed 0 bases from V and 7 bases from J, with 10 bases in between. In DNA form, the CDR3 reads TGCAGTGCTAGAGATGGTACCATACAGCCCCAGCATTTT. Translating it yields CSARDGTIQPQHF.

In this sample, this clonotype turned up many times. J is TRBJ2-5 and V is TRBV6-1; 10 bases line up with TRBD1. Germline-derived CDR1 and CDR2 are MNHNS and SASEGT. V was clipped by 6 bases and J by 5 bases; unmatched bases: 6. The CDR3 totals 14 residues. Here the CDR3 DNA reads TGTGCCAGCAGGCGACAGGGGGCATGGGAGACCCAGTACTTC. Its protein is CASRRQGAWETQYF.

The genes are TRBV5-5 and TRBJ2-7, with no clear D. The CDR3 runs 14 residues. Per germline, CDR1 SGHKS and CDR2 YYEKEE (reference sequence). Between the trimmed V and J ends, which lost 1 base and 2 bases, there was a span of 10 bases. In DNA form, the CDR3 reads TGTGCCAGCAGCTTGACCGGAAACACCTACGAGCAGTACGTC. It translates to CASSLTGNTYEQYV.

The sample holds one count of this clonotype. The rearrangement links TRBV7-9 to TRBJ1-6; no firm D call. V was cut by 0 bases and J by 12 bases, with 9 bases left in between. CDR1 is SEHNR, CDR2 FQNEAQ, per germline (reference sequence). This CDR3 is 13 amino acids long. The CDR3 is CASSLAGPGPLHF. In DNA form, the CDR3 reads TGTGCCAGCAGCTTAGCAGGGCCAGGACCCCTCCACTTT.

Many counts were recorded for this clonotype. DNA for the CDR3: TGTGCCACCAGCCGGCCTGGGGCCCAAGAGACCCAGTACTTC. This sequence encodes CATSRPGAQETQYF. The rearrangement uses TRBV24-1 and TRBJ2-5; D is possibly TRBD1 (5 bases). The CDR3 totals 14 residues. Germline values: CDR1 KGHDR, CDR2 SFDVKD. Between the trimmed V and J ends, which lost 7 bases and 1 base, there was a span of 12 bases.

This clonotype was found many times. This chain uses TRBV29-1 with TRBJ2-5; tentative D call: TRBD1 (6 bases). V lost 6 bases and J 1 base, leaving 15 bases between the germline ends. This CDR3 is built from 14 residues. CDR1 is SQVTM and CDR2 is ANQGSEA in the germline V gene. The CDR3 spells CSVRNRDTQETQYF. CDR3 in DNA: TGCAGCGTGCGGAACCGGGACACCCAAGAGACCCAGTACTTC.

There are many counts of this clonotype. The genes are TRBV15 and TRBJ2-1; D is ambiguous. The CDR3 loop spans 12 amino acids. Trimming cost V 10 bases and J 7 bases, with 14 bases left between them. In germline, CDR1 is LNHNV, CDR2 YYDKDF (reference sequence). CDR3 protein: CAIGPRSNEQFF. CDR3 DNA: TGTGCCATCGGGCCCCGATCTAATGAGCAGTTCTTC.

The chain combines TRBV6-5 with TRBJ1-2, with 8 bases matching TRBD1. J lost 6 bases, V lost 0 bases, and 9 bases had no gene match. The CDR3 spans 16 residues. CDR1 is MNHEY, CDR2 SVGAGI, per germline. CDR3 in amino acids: CASSYSPTGGSDGYTF. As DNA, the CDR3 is TGTGCCAGCAGTTACTCGCCTACAGGGGGAAGCGATGGCTACACCTTC.

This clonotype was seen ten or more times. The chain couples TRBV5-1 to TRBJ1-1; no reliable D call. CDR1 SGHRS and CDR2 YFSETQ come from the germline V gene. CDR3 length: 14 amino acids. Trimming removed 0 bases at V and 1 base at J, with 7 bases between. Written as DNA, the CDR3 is TGCGCCAGCAGCTTGGTGGAGCCGAACACTGAAGCTTTCTTT. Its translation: CASSLVEPNTEAFF.

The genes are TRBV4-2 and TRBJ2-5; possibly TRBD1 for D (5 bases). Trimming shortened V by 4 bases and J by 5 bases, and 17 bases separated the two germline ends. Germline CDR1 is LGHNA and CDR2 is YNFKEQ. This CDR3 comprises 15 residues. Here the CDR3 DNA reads TGTGCCAGCAGCCGAGATACAGGAGTAATGGAGACCCAGTACTTC. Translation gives CASSRDTGVMETQYF.

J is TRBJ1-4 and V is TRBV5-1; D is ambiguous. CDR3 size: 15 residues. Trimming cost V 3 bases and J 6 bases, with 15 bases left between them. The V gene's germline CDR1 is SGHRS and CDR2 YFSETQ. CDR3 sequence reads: CASSWMGAGDEKLFF. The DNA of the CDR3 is TGCGCCAGCAGCTGGATGGGCGCCGGGGATGAAAAACTGTTTTTT.

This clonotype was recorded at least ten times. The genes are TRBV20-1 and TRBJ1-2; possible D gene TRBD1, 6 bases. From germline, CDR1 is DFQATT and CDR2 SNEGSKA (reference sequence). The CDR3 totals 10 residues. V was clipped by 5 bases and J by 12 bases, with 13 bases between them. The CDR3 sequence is CSASTGSHTF. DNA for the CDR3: TGCAGTGCTTCCACAGGGAGCCACACCTTC.

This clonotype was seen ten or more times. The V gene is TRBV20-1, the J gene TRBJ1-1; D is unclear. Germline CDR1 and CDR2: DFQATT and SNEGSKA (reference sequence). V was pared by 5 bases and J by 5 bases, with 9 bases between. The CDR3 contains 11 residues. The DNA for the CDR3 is TGCAGTGCTCCCTCTTGGACTGAAGCTTTCTTT. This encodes CSAPSWTEAFF.

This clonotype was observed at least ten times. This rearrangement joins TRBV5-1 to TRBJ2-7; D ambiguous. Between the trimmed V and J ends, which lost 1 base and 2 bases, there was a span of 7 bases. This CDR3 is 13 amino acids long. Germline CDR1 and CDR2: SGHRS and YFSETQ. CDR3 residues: CASSLPGTYEQYF. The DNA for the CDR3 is TGCGCCAGCAGCTTGCCAGGTACCTACGAGCAGTACTTC.

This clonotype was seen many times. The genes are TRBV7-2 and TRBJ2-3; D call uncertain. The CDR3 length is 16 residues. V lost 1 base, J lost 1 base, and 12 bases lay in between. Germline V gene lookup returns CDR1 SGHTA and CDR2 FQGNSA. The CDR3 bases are TGTGCCAGCAGCTTAGAAAGGGCTCCCCGCACAGATACGCAGTATTTT. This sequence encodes CASSLERAPRTDTQYF.